Presented here are 25 T cell receptor beta chains from one specimen sequenced in a study of human T cells and chemical hapten exposure. Time point of the sample: patch test 2, 6 weeks after DPC sensitization. The treatment here: therapeutic diphenylcyclopropenone sensitization with weekly scalp DPC. One entry per CDR3 protein, called by TCRdb with MiXCR from the RACE reads. The table records about 40,000 distinct CDR3 sequences, about 3.5% of them present only once. The sample consisted of whole blood, taken in connection with sensitization to the hapten diphenylcyclopropenone (DPC). All receptors derive from a man aged 40-55 years with alopecia areata. Some clones in this sample may be carry-over from other donors' samples.

This clonotype was seen many times. This sequence joins TRBV7-2 and TRBJ2-3; D unclear. The V end was cut by 4 bases, the J end by 2 bases, with 13 bases between. CDR1 SGHTA and CDR2 FQGNSA come from the germline V gene. The CDR3 sequence is 15 residues long. CDR3 sequence reads: CASSYHAPYTDTQYF. CDR3 DNA sequence: TGTGCCAGCAGCTACCACGCCCCCTACACAGATACGCAGTATTTT. Drawing the rest from reference TRBV7-2 and TRBJ2-3, the complete variable domain is GAGVSQSPSNKVTEKGKDVELRCDPISGHTALYWYRQSLGQGLEFLIYFQGNSAPDKSGLPSDRFSAERTGGSVSTLTIQRTQQEDSAVYLCASSYHAPYTDTQYFGPGTRLTVL.

The table lists this clonotype with a few counts. The chain is built from TRBV27 and TRBJ1-2; 9 positions agree with TRBD1. V trimming: 0 bases; J trimming: 4 bases; junction bases outside the gene matches: 3. Germline lookup yields CDR1 MNHEY and CDR2 SMNVEV (reference sequence). This CDR3 spans 15 amino acids. Written as DNA, the CDR3 is TGTGCCAGCAGTTTATCAAGGGACAGGGCCTATGGCTACACCTTC. Translating gives CASSLSRDRAYGYTF.

This clonotype was seen at least ten times. The chain links TRBV28 to TRBJ1-6; D is uncertain. Trimming took off 7 bases at V and 10 bases at J, with 17 bases between the two ends. This CDR3 comprises 14 residues. Germline CDR1 MDHEN, CDR2 SYDVKM. CDR3 loop: CASTEWVGLSPLHF. CDR3 in DNA: TGTGCCAGCACTGAGTGGGTAGGACTCTCACCCCTCCACTTT.

This clonotype has ten or more counts. The V gene is TRBV6-1, the J gene TRBJ1-6, with TRBD1 as a possible D gene (5 bases). The CDR3 extends over 16 amino acids. Germline CDR1 is MNHNS and CDR2 is SASEGT. The V and J ends lost 8 bases and 0 bases respectively, with 14 bases between them. The CDR3 DNA sequence: TGTGCCAGCGCCGGTCGTGGGGGCTCCTATAATTCACCCCTCCACTTT. Translating it yields CASAGRGGSYNSPLHF.

There are a few counts of this clonotype. The CDR3 DNA follows: TGTGCCAGCAGTTTAACCCAGAGTGGGTCAGAGACCCAGTACTTC. Encoded protein: CASSLTQSGSETQYF. The rearrangement links TRBV27 to TRBJ2-5; no definite D call. The CDR3 runs 15 residues. V lost 2 bases to trimming and J lost 4 bases, with 14 bases between them. Germline loops: CDR1 MNHEY, CDR2 SMNVEV (reference sequence).

The sample holds many counts of this clonotype. The V call is TRBV28, the J call TRBJ2-3; a weak D match, TRBD1 (6 bases). Trimming took 6 bases from V and 2 from J, leaving 18 bases between them. This CDR3 spans 16 amino acids. Germline lookup yields CDR1 MDHEN and CDR2 SYDVKM. Here the CDR3 DNA reads TGTGCCAGCAGCCTCGACAGGTCGGCAGCCACAGATACGCAGTATTTT. Its translation: CASSLDRSAATDTQYF.

V and J are TRBV12-3 or TRBV12-4 and TRBJ1-2; D not resolved. This CDR3 contains 15 residues. V lost 5 bases and J 6 bases, leaving 19 bases between the germline ends. CDR3 nucleotides: TGTGCCAGCAGTCCCCGGAACAGAATTCGGGATGGCTACACCTTC. This encodes CASSPRNRIRDGYTF.

This clonotype was counted ten times or more. The rearrangement uses TRBV12-3 or TRBV12-4 and TRBJ2-5, with a possible D match to TRBD1 (6 bases). There are 14 residues in the CDR3. The V gene lost 5 bases and the J gene lost 2 bases, with 12 bases spanning the gap. In DNA, the CDR3 is TGTGCCAGCAGTCTCAACAGGGTTCAAGAGACCCAGTACTTC. The encoded protein is CASSLNRVQETQYF.

A single count supports this clonotype. Possible read error: a much larger clone is one base away. V and J are TRBV10-3 and TRBJ1-1; no definite D call. Germline CDR1 ENHRY, CDR2 SYGVKD. CDR3 size: 11 residues. As DNA, the CDR3 is TGTGTCATCAGTGAGTCTGGGTCGGCTTTCTTT. Its translation is CVISESGSAFF.

This clonotype was picked up many times. The rearrangement uses TRBV12-3 or TRBV12-4 and TRBJ2-1; the match to TRBD2 covers 13 bases. This CDR3 comprises 15 residues. V gave up 5 bases and J gave up 7 bases; unmatched junction bases: 5. The CDR3 nucleotides read TGTGCCAGCAGTCGCGGACTAGCGGGAGATAATGAGCAGTTCTTC. Translated, it gives CASSRGLAGDNEQFF.

This clonotype was observed at least ten times. V usage is TRBV10-3 and J usage is TRBJ2-1; D is unclear. The CDR3 runs to 14 residues. Deletions cut 2 bases from V and 6 bases from J, with 11 bases between. CDR1 is ENHRY, CDR2 SYGVKD, per germline. The CDR3 reads CAISEPALGNEQFF. As DNA, the CDR3 is TGTGCCATCAGTGAGCCGGCCCTTGGCAATGAGCAGTTCTTC.

This clonotype was seen at least ten times. V is TRBV12-3 or TRBV12-4 and J is TRBJ1-6, with 8 positions matching TRBD1. V was pared by 5 bases and J by 6 bases, with 0 bases of the junction left unmatched. This CDR3 comprises 13 residues. This CDR3 reads CASSDRGNSPLHF. DNA of the CDR3: TGTGCCAGCAGTGACAGGGGTAATTCACCCCTCCACTTT.

This clonotype was seen many times. The chain joins TRBV20-1 to TRBJ2-5; 8 nucleotides align to TRBD1. The V segment lost 5 bases and the J segment 1 base; nucleotides outside the gene matches: 3. The CDR3 extends over 13 amino acids. The germline V gene has CDR1 DFQATT and CDR2 SNEGSKA (reference sequence). The CDR3 region has the DNA TGCAGTGCTTCCGGGACAGGCCAAGAGACCCAGTACTTC. It is translated as CSASGTGQETQYF.

This clonotype was recorded at least ten times. The CDR3 DNA reads TGTGCCAGCCAGCGAAGGACAGGGTTGGGAGAGACCCAGTACTTC. Amino acid sequence: CASQRRTGLGETQYF. The rearrangement uses TRBV7-9 and TRBJ2-5; 8 positions match TRBD1. CDR1 and CDR2 from the germline V gene are SEHNR and FQNEAQ (reference sequence). The length of the CDR3 is 15 residues. V shed 8 bases and J 4 bases; nucleotides not matched to a gene: 12.

In its sample, this clonotype was seen many times. J is TRBJ2-5 and V is TRBV6-5; 10 bases are shared with TRBD2. The CDR3 loop spans 15 amino acids. In germline, CDR1 is MNHEY, CDR2 SVGAGI. With V trimmed by 7 bases and J by 1 base, 6 bases remained unmatched. DNA of the CDR3: TGTGCCAGCACCAGGACTAGCGGCCCCCAAGAGACCCAGTACTTC. Encoded protein: CASTRTSGPQETQYF.

This clonotype was observed many times. V gene TRBV6-2 or TRBV6-3 combines with J gene TRBJ1-5; D not resolved. Trimming pared 8 bases from V and 0 bases from J, leaving 11 bases between. This CDR3 has 14 amino acids. Germline CDR1 and CDR2: MNHEY and SVGEGT. The CDR3 reads CASAEPLSNQPQHF. DNA of the CDR3: TGTGCCAGCGCGGAGCCGCTTAGCAATCAGCCCCAGCATTTT.

The CDR3 bases are TGTGCCAGCGGCGGCCGCTCGATGAGACTAGCGGTATCGAGCACCGGGGAGCTGTTTTTT. Protein sequence: CASGGRSMRLAVSSTGELFF. The V gene is TRBV7-9, the J gene TRBJ2-2, with TRBD2 matching 9 bases. The trim removed 8 bases at V and 4 bases at J, leaving 23 bases unmatched. There are 20 residues in the CDR3. Germline values: CDR1 SEHNR, CDR2 FQNEAQ (reference sequence).

This clonotype was detected many times. This rearrangement joins TRBV20-1 to TRBJ2-7; 8 bases align to TRBD1. The J segment lost 6 bases and the V segment lost 6 bases, leaving 10 bases of the junction unmatched. Per the germline V gene, CDR1 is DFQATT and CDR2 is SNEGSKA (reference sequence). The CDR3 has 13 residues. The CDR3 DNA reads as TGCAGTGCGCCCGGACAGGGAAAGGGCGAGCAGTACTTC. Protein sequence: CSAPGQGKGEQYF.

In this sample, this clonotype turned up many times. V is TRBV7-2 and J is TRBJ1-2; the match to TRBD1 covers 8 bases. The CDR3 is 16 residues long. CDR1 is SGHTA and CDR2 is FQGNSA in the germline V gene. Trimming removed 1 base from V and 2 bases from J; junction bases left unmatched: 6. In nucleotides, the CDR3 is TGTGCCAGCAGCTTAGTCAGGACAGGGTTGAACTATGGCTACACCTTC. Translation gives CASSLVRTGLNYGYTF.

This clonotype was detected many times. The rearrangement links TRBV9 to TRBJ1-5, with no clear D. Trimming took 1 base from V and 7 from J, leaving 21 bases between them. CDR3 length: 17 residues. Germline CDR1 and CDR2: SGDLS and YYNGEE. DNA for the CDR3: TGTGCCAGCAGCGTACTGGTAGGAAAGCCCCTAAGACAGCCCCAGCATTTT. Protein product: CASSVLVGKPLRQPQHF.

This clonotype was observed at least ten times. This rearrangement joins TRBV10-1 to TRBJ2-1, with 8 bases that match TRBD2. Trimming at V came to 0 bases and at J to 6 bases, leaving 1 base not matched to a gene. This CDR3 is built from 14 residues. Germline-derived CDR1 and CDR2 are WNHNN and SYGVQD (reference sequence). This chain's CDR3 is CASSESGTSNEQFF. The CDR3 DNA is TGCGCCAGCAGTGAGTCTGGGACTAGCAATGAGCAGTTCTTC.

This clonotype was observed many times. The chain couples TRBV29-1 to TRBJ2-3; 7 positions agree with TRBD1. Germline V gives CDR1 SQVTM, CDR2 ANQGSEA. With V trimmed by 7 bases and J by 6 bases, 7 bases remained unmatched. CDR3 length equals 12 residues. CDR3 sequence: CSGRQGPDTQYF. The CDR3 DNA reads as TGCAGCGGCCGACAGGGCCCGGATACGCAGTATTTT.

This clonotype has ten or more counts. V gene TRBV3-1 combines with J gene TRBJ2-3; D unresolved. Trimming shortened V by 4 bases and J by 5 bases, and 7 bases separated the two germline ends. The CDR3 totals 12 residues. Looked up from germline, CDR1 is LGHDT and CDR2 is YNNKEL (reference sequence). The CDR3, as DNA: TGTGCCAGCAGCCGACGACTAGATACGCAGTATTTT. This translates into CASSRRLDTQYF.

This sequence joins TRBV28 and TRBJ2-7; 8 nucleotides line up with TRBD2. Germline V gives CDR1 MDHEN, CDR2 SYDVKM. Unmatched junction bases numbered 7, after V lost 5 bases and J lost 4 bases. The CDR3 runs to 14 residues. CDR3 sequence reads: CASSPGSGGYEQYF. The CDR3 DNA follows: TGTGCCAGCAGTCCAGGGTCGGGAGGGTACGAGCAGTACTTC.

This clonotype was recorded at least ten times. The rearrangement uses TRBV28 and TRBJ2-7, with D possibly matching TRBD2 (7 bases). With 3 bases removed from V and 3 bases from J, the gap between germline ends came to 18 bases. CDR1 is MDHEN and CDR2 is SYDVKM in the germline V gene. The CDR3 is 16 residues long. The CDR3 DNA reads as TGTGCCAGCAGTTTCTCGACAGGTTCTAGCGGCTACGAGCAGTACTTC. This codes for CASSFSTGSSGYEQYF.